This section outlines one TCR beta chain sequence together with its context. Seattle patient enrollment occurred during active infection, with longitudinal follow-up thereafter. The data derive from a study of blood T cell repertoires in COVID-19. Some clones are missing from TCRdb's copy, which holds only in-frame ones; the method was immunoSEQ multiplex PCR. The profile shows about 270,000 clones, about 90% of them singletons. This CDR3 spans 14 amino acids. Trimming took off 4 bases at V and 5 bases at J, with 14 bases between the two ends. Germline V gene lookup returns CDR1 LGHDT and CDR2 YNNKEL (reference sequence).

This chain links TRBV3-1 (or the pseudogene TRBV3-2) with TRBJ1-2; D remains ambiguous. Sequencing was done on a sample of peripheral blood. This receptor was taken from a woman in her 30s with COVID-19, enrolled during active disease. CDR3 amino acids: CASSRLENPYGYTF. CDR3 in DNA: TGTGCCAGCAGCCGTTTGGAGAACCCTTATGGCTACACCTTC.